These 25 T cell receptor beta chains were sequenced from one sample in a study of cytomegalovirus exposure and HLA in healthy donors (dated 2017 in TCRdb). Library preparation employed the immunoSEQ multiplex PCR assay. For the multiplex PCR, a mixture combining 60 forward primers for TCR Vbeta segments and 13 reverse primers for TCR Jbeta segments was used. TCRdb took this table from immuneACCESS and kept in-frame rearrangements with V and J called. Such tables lack part of the clones; where checked against another copy, unresolved V genes explain under half of the gap, and the rest is unexplained. The sample has approximately 75,000 clones on record, approximately 80% of them singletons. The ten largest clones capture approximately 20% of the sample. The sample consisted of PBMCs. The receptors originated from a man in his 70s in good health and CMV-seropositive.

The chain recombines TRBV27 with TRBJ1-4, with 9 bases that match TRBD1. The V and J ends lost 6 bases and 7 bases, in that order; junction bases with no gene match: 6. Germline assignment: CDR1 MNHEY and CDR2 SMNVEV (reference sequence). The CDR3 has 14 amino acids. CDR3 sequence reads: CASSGDRASEKLFF. The CDR3 bases are TGTGCCAGCAGCGGGGACAGGGCGAGTGAAAAACTGTTTTTT.

This clone appeared a single time. V and J are TRBV6-1 and TRBJ2-3; 8 nucleotides agree with TRBD2. The CDR3 spans 16 residues. The germline V gene encodes CDR1 MNHNS and CDR2 SASEGT. J was trimmed by 2 bases and V by 2 bases; bases with no gene match: 6. For the CDR3, the DNA is TGTGCCAGCAGTGAAAGGAGCGGGGGATTCACAGATACGCAGTATTTT. Translation: CASSERSGGFTDTQYF.

CDR3 in amino acids: CASSRHGELFF. Here the CDR3 DNA reads TGTGCCAGCAGCAGGCACGGGGAGCTGTTTTTT. The rearrangement links TRBV25-1 to TRBJ2-2; D not certain. V lost 6 bases to trimming and J lost 7 bases, with 6 bases between them. Germline values: CDR1 MGHDK, CDR2 SYGVNS. The CDR3 is made up of 11 amino acids. The full variable domain, its missing parts supplied by reference TRBV25-1 and TRBJ2-2, is EADIYQTPRYLVIGTGKKITLECSQTMGHDKMYWYQQDPGMELHLIHYSYGVNSTEKGDLSSESTVSRIRTEHFPLTLESARPSHTSQYLCASSRHGELFFGEGSRLTVL.

V is TRBV6-6 and J is TRBJ1-5, with 7 bases fitting TRBD1. Germline CDR1 is MNHNY and CDR2 is SVGAGI (reference sequence). This CDR3 has 14 amino acids. V trimming: 4 bases; J trimming: 10 bases; junction bases outside the gene matches: 10. The CDR3 coding sequence is TGTGCCAGCAGTTCACAGGAACAGGGGTCCCCCCAGCATTTT. Translation: CASSSQEQGSPQHF.

This clone was seen a handful of times. The chain employs TRBV6-4 and TRBJ2-7; TRBD1 matches at 8 bases. CDR1 is MRHNA and CDR2 is SNTAGT in the germline V gene. The CDR3 has 16 amino acids. V trimming: 4 bases; J trimming: 0 bases; junction bases outside the gene matches: 8. The CDR3 is CASSGGQGFLSYEQYF. For the CDR3, the DNA is TGTGCCAGCAGTGGCGGACAGGGATTCCTCTCCTACGAGCAGTACTTC.

This chain uses TRBV5-1 with TRBJ2-7, with a weak D call TRBD1 (6 bases). The V end lost 3 bases, the J end lost 2 bases, and 15 bases lay between the germline ends. The CDR3 is made up of 15 amino acids. Germline V gene sequence: CDR1 SGHRS, CDR2 YFSETQ. The CDR3 DNA sequence: TGCGCCAGCAGCTCGCAACCGGGACAAACCTACGAGCAGTACTTC. Its translation: CASSSQPGQTYEQYF.

This CDR3 reads CASSEDRLNEKLFF. CDR3 sequence (DNA): TGTGCCAGCAGTGAGGACAGACTTAATGAAAAACTGTTTTTT. This chain connects TRBV6-1 to TRBJ1-4, with D possibly matching TRBD1 (6 bases). Trimming removed 3 bases from V and 4 bases from J, with 9 bases in between. The CDR3 has 14 residues. CDR1 is MNHNS and CDR2 is SASEGT in the germline V gene.

On this clone: Other DNA sequences within the sample encode an identical CDR3. The rearrangement joins TRBV5-6 to TRBJ1-2; D gene unclear. The CDR3 has 14 residues. CDR1 and CDR2 (germline): SGHDT, YYEEEE. Trimming stripped 0 bases from V and 0 bases from J, with 6 bases between. This CDR3 reads CASSLGGANYGYTF. DNA for the CDR3: TGTGCCAGCAGCTTGGGCGGGGCTAACTATGGCTACACCTTC.

This rearrangement joins TRBV27 to TRBJ1-3; D is perhaps TRBD1 (6 bases). Germline assignment: CDR1 MNHEY and CDR2 SMNVEV (reference sequence). This CDR3 is built from 13 residues. Trimming took off 5 bases at V and 4 bases at J, with 9 bases between the two ends. Here the CDR3 reads CASSTGRGNTIYF. Written as DNA, the CDR3 is TGTGCCAGCAGTACAGGGCGCGGAAACACCATATATTTT.

The gene calls are TRBV2 and TRBJ2-5; 12 bases fit TRBD2. V gave up 7 bases and J gave up 4 bases; unmatched junction bases: 7. CDR3 size: 15 residues. From germline, CDR1 is SNHLY and CDR2 FYNNEI. This chain's CDR3 is CASTPLAGGSETQYF. The DNA for the CDR3 is TGTGCCAGCACCCCCCTAGCGGGGGGGTCAGAGACCCAGTACTTC.

The chain carries TRBV28 and TRBJ1-2, with 7 bases matching TRBD1. The length of the CDR3 is 15 residues. CDR1 is MDHEN, CDR2 SYDVKM, per germline. Germline trimming cut 7 bases from V and 3 bases from J; bases unmatched to any gene: 11. CDR3 region: CASNYLGQMDYGYTF. In nucleotides, the CDR3 is TGTGCCAGCAATTACCTGGGACAGATGGACTATGGCTACACCTTC.

The chain joins TRBV5-1 to TRBJ2-3, with TRBD1 matching over 7 bases. V shed 5 bases, J shed 1 base, and the junction held 4 bases outside the gene matches. The CDR3 totals 14 residues. CDR1 and CDR2 (germline): SGHRS, YFSETQ. The CDR3 nucleotides read TGCGCCAGCAGTCGCGGACAGGGCACAGATACGCAGTATTTT. Amino acid sequence: CASSRGQGTDTQYF. Supplemented by reference TRBV5-1 and TRBJ2-3, the full variable domain reads KAGVTQTPRYLIKTRGQQVTLSCSPISGHRSVSWYQQTPGQGLQFLFEYFSETQRNKGNFPGRFSGRQFSNSRSEMNVSTLELGDSALYLCASSRGQGTDTQYFGPGTRLTVL.

This clone occurred once. The CDR3 DNA reads TGTGCCAGCAGCTTGACTAGCGGGAGGCACACCGGGGAGCTGTTTTTT. It encodes CASSLTSGRHTGELFF. This chain connects TRBV5-6 to TRBJ2-2; 12 nucleotides align to TRBD2. V was pared by 1 base and J by 3 bases, with 1 base of the junction left unmatched. Per germline, CDR1 SGHDT and CDR2 YYEEEE. This CDR3 comprises 16 residues.

The chain recombines TRBV4-3 with TRBJ2-2; D may be TRBD2 (6 bases). V was trimmed by 0 bases and J by 0 bases, leaving 11 bases between them. The CDR3 has 17 residues. Germline V CDR1 and CDR2: LGHNA, YSLEER. DNA for the CDR3: TGCGCCAGCAGCCAAGAATTCGGGGGTGCGAACACCGGGGAGCTGTTTTTT. This encodes CASSQEFGGANTGELFF.

The V call is TRBV21-1, the J call TRBJ1-5; the table's TRBD1 call for D was not verified on the DNA. TRBV21-1 is reported as a pseudogene. This CDR3 has 17 residues. The CDR3 nucleotides are TGTGCCAGCAGCCACCGGGACATCGGTTGGAGCAATCAGCCCCAGCATTTT. This codes for CASSHRDIGWSNQPQHF.

The J gene is TRBJ1-2, the V gene TRBV6-6; D is undetermined. The V end lost 4 bases, the J end lost 5 bases, and 5 bases lay between the germline ends. In germline, CDR1 is MNHNY, CDR2 SVGAGI (reference sequence). This CDR3 has 11 amino acids. As DNA, the CDR3 is TGTGCCAGCAGTTCGGGATATGGCTACACCTTC. This sequence encodes CASSSGYGYTF.

J is TRBJ2-3 and V is TRBV29-1; 10 positions match TRBD2. With 7 bases clipped from V and 0 bases from J, the junction kept 7 bases outside the gene matches. CDR1 and CDR2 from the germline V gene are SQVTM and ANQGSEA. This CDR3 is built from 15 residues. CDR3 region: CSGGRTSGSTDTQYF. The CDR3, as DNA: TGCAGCGGGGGGAGGACTAGCGGCAGCACAGATACGCAGTATTTT.

This chain uses TRBV5-4 with TRBJ2-7, with TRBD2 matching 15 bases. Unmatched junction bases numbered 8, after V lost 4 bases and J lost 3 bases. Looked up from germline, CDR1 is SGHNT and CDR2 is YYREEE (reference sequence). This CDR3 spans 17 amino acids. CDR3 protein: CASSPGLAGGGFYEQYF. The CDR3 DNA reads TGTGCCAGCAGCCCGGGACTAGCGGGAGGAGGATTCTACGAGCAGTACTTC.

The V gene is TRBV4-1, the J gene TRBJ2-7; the D gene is possibly TRBD1 (5 bases). Trimming took off 0 bases at V and 4 bases at J, with 28 bases between the two ends. This CDR3 has 20 amino acids. The V gene's germline CDR1 is MGHRA and CDR2 YSYEKL. The DNA for the CDR3 is TGCGCCAGCAGCCAAGAGCAATTGAAAACAGGCCGGATAAGGGTATACGAGCAGTACTTC. This encodes CASSQEQLKTGRIRVYEQYF.

This clone came up a few times. The rearrangement uses TRBV7-9 and TRBJ2-1; a possible D gene is TRBD1 (6 bases). The germline V gene encodes CDR1 SEHNR and CDR2 FQNEAQ (reference sequence). The CDR3 has 13 residues. V was shortened by 2 bases and J by 12 bases, with 14 bases between the two germline ends. The CDR3 DNA follows: TGTGCCAGCAGCTTACTAGAAGGGGGAGTGCAGTTCTTC. Residues: CASSLLEGGVQFF.

This clone was recorded only once. The chain has TRBV7-9 and TRBJ2-2; 7 bases align to TRBD2. CDR1 and CDR2 from the germline V gene are SEHNR and FQNEAQ (reference sequence). The CDR3 contains 15 residues. The ends lost 2 bases at V and 5 bases at J; junction bases unmatched: 5. The CDR3 DNA sequence: TGTGCCAGCAGCTTATGGCGGGGGACTACCGGGGAGCTGTTTTTT. Its translation is CASSLWRGTTGELFF.

This chain joins TRBV9 and TRBJ2-3; 14 bases map to TRBD2. CDR1 and CDR2 from the germline V gene are SGDLS and YYNGEE. With 3 bases clipped from V and 6 bases from J, the junction kept 6 bases outside the gene matches. The CDR3 extends over 16 amino acids. CDR3 sequence: CASSAGLAGVRDTQYF. The CDR3 nucleotides are TGTGCCAGCAGCGCGGGACTAGCGGGGGTTCGGGATACGCAGTATTTT.

The chain uses TRBV6-5 and TRBJ1-6; D is unresolved. This CDR3 region has 14 residues. V was shortened by 11 bases and J by 6 bases, with 17 bases between the two germline ends. Germline loops: CDR1 MNHEY, CDR2 SVGAGI. CDR3: CAASAHKSNSPLHF. DNA of the CDR3: TGTGCCGCTTCAGCGCATAAGTCTAATTCACCCCTCCACTTT.

This clone was seen a single time. This chain uses TRBV6-1 with TRBJ1-2; D possibly corresponds to TRBD1 (6 bases). CDR3 length: 15 amino acids. Germline assignment: CDR1 MNHNS and CDR2 SASEGT. The ends were cut back, 8 bases at V and 2 bases at J, with 18 bases in the middle. CDR3 nucleotides: TGTGCCAGCTCCCTCCTCAAGGGGGGGAACTATGGCTACACCTTC. Amino acids: CASSLLKGGNYGYTF.

This chain joins TRBV29-1 and TRBJ1-2; D is uncertain. The CDR3 spans 11 residues. Trimming left V 3 bases short and J 7 bases short, with 9 bases between. Germline assignment: CDR1 SQVTM and CDR2 ANQGSEA. CDR3 in amino acids: CSVEQQAGYTF. The CDR3 region has the DNA TGCAGCGTTGAGCAGCAGGCTGGCTACACCTTC.